This TCR beta chain was obtained from a study of blood T cell repertoires in COVID-19. Overall study: The origin of the acute and convalescent COVID-19 samples was the United States, Italy and Spain.

Here immunoSEQ multiplex PCR was the method, and the copy in TCRdb shows in-frame clones only, minus some. Of about 130,000 clones in the sample, roughly 80% are singletons; the top ten hold roughly an eighth. CDR3 length: 14 amino acids. The germline V gene encodes CDR1 MNHNY and CDR2 SVGAGI (reference sequence). The ends were cut back, 2 bases at V and 6 bases at J, with 13 bases in the middle. The sequenced sample was peripheral blood. The clonotype comes from a woman aged 25 to 39 who had recovered from COVID-19. The chain links TRBV6-6 to TRBJ1-1, with D hard to call. The CDR3 DNA follows: TGTGCCAGCAGTTACCGTTCAGTAAACGCTGAAGCTTTCTTT. Protein product: CASSYRSVNAEAFF.